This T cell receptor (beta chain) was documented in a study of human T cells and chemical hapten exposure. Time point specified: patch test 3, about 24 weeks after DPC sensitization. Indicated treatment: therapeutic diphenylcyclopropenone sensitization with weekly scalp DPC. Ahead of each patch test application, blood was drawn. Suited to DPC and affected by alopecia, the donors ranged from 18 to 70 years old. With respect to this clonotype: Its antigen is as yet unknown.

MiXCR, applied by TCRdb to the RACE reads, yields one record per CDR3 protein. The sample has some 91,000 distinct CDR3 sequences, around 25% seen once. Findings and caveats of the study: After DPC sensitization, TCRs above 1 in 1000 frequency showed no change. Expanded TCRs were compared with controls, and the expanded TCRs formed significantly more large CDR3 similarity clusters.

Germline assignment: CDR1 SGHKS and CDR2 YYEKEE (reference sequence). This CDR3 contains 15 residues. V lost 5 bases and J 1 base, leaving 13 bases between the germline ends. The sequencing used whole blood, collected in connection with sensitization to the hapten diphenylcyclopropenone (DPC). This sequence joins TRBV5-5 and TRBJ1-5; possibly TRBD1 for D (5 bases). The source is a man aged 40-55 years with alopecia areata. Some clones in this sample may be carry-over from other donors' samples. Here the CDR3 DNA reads TGTGCCAGCAGGCTAGGACACTTAAGCAATCAGCCCCAGCATTTT. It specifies CASRLGHLSNQPQHF.